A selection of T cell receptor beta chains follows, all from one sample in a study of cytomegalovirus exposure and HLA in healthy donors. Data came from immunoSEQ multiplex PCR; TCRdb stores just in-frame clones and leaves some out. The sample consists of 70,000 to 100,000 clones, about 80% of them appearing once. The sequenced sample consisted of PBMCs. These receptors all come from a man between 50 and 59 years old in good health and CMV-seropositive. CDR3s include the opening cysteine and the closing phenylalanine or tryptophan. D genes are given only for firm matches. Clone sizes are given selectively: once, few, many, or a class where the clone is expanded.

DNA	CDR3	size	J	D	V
TGCGCCAGCAGCTTGGCCGCTGGGGGCAGGGATACGCAGTATTTT	CASSLAAGGRDTQYF	NA	TRBJ2-3	NA	TRBV5-1
TGCGCCAGCAGCGAGAGGACAGGGCAGAATTCACCCCTCCACTTT	CASSERTGQNSPLHF	NA	TRBJ1-6	TRBD1	TRBV5-1
TGTGCCATCAGTGCAGGGCAGCCTGGGGCCAACGTCCTGACTTTC	CAISAGQPGANVLTF	NA	TRBJ2-6	NA	TRBV10-3
TGTGCCAGCAGCTCCGGGACTAGCGGGAGGAACGCAGAGACCCAGTACTTC	CASSSGTSGRNAETQYF	NA	TRBJ2-5	TRBD2	TRBV5-4
TGTGCCAGCAGTTACTCAACAGGGTACACTGAAGCTTTCTTT	CASSYSTGYTEAFF	NA	TRBJ1-1	NA	TRBV6-5
TGTGCCAGCAGTTTCAACCCGTCTAGTAGCGAGCAGTACTTC	CASSFNPSSSEQYF	few	TRBJ2-7	NA	TRBV7-2
TGTGCCAGCAGCTATATCACAGATACGCAGTATTTT	CASSYITDTQYF	NA	TRBJ2-3	NA	TRBV7-9
TGTGCCTGGAGTGCTATTAACTCCGGAAACACCATATATTTT	CAWSAINSGNTIYF	NA	TRBJ1-3	NA	TRBV30
TGTGCCAGCAGCTTACTACGGGAGGCGGTGGGCGGGGAGCTGTTTTTT	CASSLLREAVGGELFF	NA	TRBJ2-2	TRBD2	TRBV7-2
TGTGCCAGCAGCTTACCGGGACAGGATCTAAGTGAGCAGTACTTC	CASSLPGQDLSEQYF	NA	TRBJ2-7	TRBD1	TRBV7-2
TGTGCCAGCAGCCAGACAGGGGTTCTATACGAGCAGTACTTC	CASSQTGVLYEQYF	NA	TRBJ2-7	TRBD1	TRBV5-4
TGTGCCAGCATCGGGATAATCGACACCGGGGAGCTGTTTTTT	CASIGIIDTGELFF	once	TRBJ2-2	NA	TRBV6-1
TGTGCCAGCAGCCAAGATGGAGCTTCCGGGACTGGAAACACCATATATTTT	CASSQDGASGTGNTIYF	NA	TRBJ1-3	NA	TRBV4-2
TGTGCCAGCAGCTTAGCCCAGGGGGCGACCGGGGAGCTGTTTTTT	CASSLAQGATGELFF	NA	TRBJ2-2	TRBD1	TRBV7-8
TGTGCCAGCAGCCAAGGGGGGACTAGCGGGGGATCCTACGAGCAGTACTTC	CASSQGGTSGGSYEQYF	few	TRBJ2-7	TRBD2	TRBV4-2
TGTGCCAGCAGCCCTGGGGCAGGTAATGAGCAGTTCTTC	CASSPGAGNEQFF	NA	TRBJ2-1	NA	TRBV7-7
TGCGCCCGCAGCCAAGATAGGGCAGGGCGCAATCAGCCCCAGCATTTT	CARSQDRAGRNQPQHF	NA	TRBJ1-5	NA	TRBV4-3
TGTGCCAGCAGCTTAACGGCAGGGGAAGGCTATGGCTACACCTTC	CASSLTAGEGYGYTF	NA	TRBJ1-2	NA	TRBV7-9
TGTGCCAGCAGCTTAGAAAGGGCGGGGATACTGTTTTTT	CASSLERAGILFF	few	TRBJ1-4	NA	TRBV11-2
TGTGCCAGCAGTGAATTAAACAGCTCTCCGGGGGAGCAGTACTTC	CASSELNSSPGEQYF	few	TRBJ2-7	NA	TRBV6-1
TGTGCCAGTAGGCTTGGGGGGGTCGGGGAGCTGTTTTTT	CASRLGGVGELFF	NA	TRBJ2-2	TRBD2	TRBV19
TGTGCCAGCAGTGAATTTTTGGCTAGCGGGAGCGATGAGCAGTTCTTC	CASSEFLASGSDEQFF	NA	TRBJ2-1	TRBD2	TRBV6-1
TGTGCCAGCAGATCGGACACCTCCTACGAGCAGTACTTC	CASRSDTSYEQYF	NA	TRBJ2-7	NA	TRBV5-4
TGCAGCGTTGTGGGGGGTGGGGGGGTTCTAGCCAAAAACATTCAGTACTTC	CSVVGGGGVLAKNIQYF	NA	TRBJ2-4	TRBD2	TRBV29-1
TGTGCCAGCAGCGCCTCGGGACAGCTTAACTATGGCTACACCTTC	CASSASGQLNYGYTF	once	TRBJ1-2	TRBD1	TRBV7-9
TGTGCCAGCAGCCAAGTCCCTTCACAGAGCTCCTACAATGAGCAGTTCTTC	CASSQVPSQSSYNEQFF	NA	TRBJ2-1	NA	TRBV4-2
TGTGCCTGGGACAAAATAGCGGGAGGAACCGGGGAGCTGTTTTTT	CAWDKIAGGTGELFF	NA	TRBJ2-2	TRBD2	TRBV30
TGTGCCAGCAGCATCGGACAGGGTCCCAATCAGCCCCAGCATTTT	CASSIGQGPNQPQHF	NA	TRBJ1-5	TRBD1	TRBV5-8
TGTGCAAGTCGCTTAGCTGAGGTAGCGGCCAGCTCCTACGAGCAGTACTTC	CASRLAEVAASSYEQYF	NA	TRBJ2-7	NA	TRBV12-2
TGTGCCACCAATTCGATCGTTGGGGCAAAAAATAATGAAAAACTGTTTTTT	CATNSIVGAKNNEKLFF	once	TRBJ1-4	NA	TRBV27
TGTGCCATCTCAACAGTCCAAAATCAGCCCCAGCATTTT	CAISTVQNQPQHF	NA	TRBJ1-5	NA	TRBV10-3
TGTGCCAGCAGCCAAGATCGGGTCACCGAAAAACTGTTTTTT	CASSQDRVTEKLFF	once	TRBJ1-4	NA	TRBV14
TGTGCCAGCAGTGAACGTCGGGAAGAGCAGTACTTC	CASSERREEQYF	once	TRBJ2-5	NA	TRBV2
TGCGCCAGCAGCTTGATTGTAGAATCCTACGAGCAGTACTTC	CASSLIVESYEQYF	NA	TRBJ2-7	NA	TRBV5-1
TGTGCCAGCACTCAGGGGGATGGCTACACCTTC	CASTQGDGYTF	NA	TRBJ1-2	TRBD1	TRBV6-5
TGTGCCAGTACCAACCTGGGACTCTCCTCCTACAATGAGCAGTTCTTC	CASTNLGLSSYNEQFF	NA	TRBJ2-1	NA	TRBV19
TGTGCCAGCAGCAAGGCCGAGGGAGCGGGAGTAGGTGAGCAGTTCTTC	CASSKAEGAGVGEQFF	NA	TRBJ2-1	TRBD2	TRBV5-4
TGTGCCAGCAGCCAATGGTGGGGAGGGGGAAACGAGCAGTACTTC	CASSQWWGGGNEQYF	NA	TRBJ2-7	NA	TRBV13
TGTGCCAGCAGTAACGGACTAGCGGGACAAGAGACCCAGTACTTC	CASSNGLAGQETQYF	NA	TRBJ2-5	TRBD2	TRBV6-1
TGTGCCAGCAGCCGACTAGCGGGAGCCTACAATGAGCAGTTCTTC	CASSRLAGAYNEQFF	NA	TRBJ2-1	TRBD2	TRBV7-2
TGTGCCAGCAAACGGCGGCTTGAAGAGACCCAGTACTTC	CASKRRLEETQYF	NA	TRBJ2-5	NA	TRBV15
TGCGCCAGCCGCCGGGAGGGGAACGAGCAGTACTTC	CASRREGNEQYF	NA	TRBJ2-7	TRBD2	TRBV5-1
TGTGCCAGCAGGGGACAATCCGGAAACACCATATATTTT	CASRGQSGNTIYF	NA	TRBJ1-3	NA	TRBV2
TGTGCCAGCAGCGGTGACATCTATGGCTACACCTTC	CASSGDIYGYTF	once	TRBJ1-2	NA	TRBV5-6
TGTGCCAGCAGCTTAGAAGGAAGCGGACCTTACGAGCAGTACTTC	CASSLEGSGPYEQYF	NA	TRBJ2-7	NA	TRBV7-2